This T cell receptor (beta chain) came from a study of shared clonotypes between healthy human individuals. Background on the study: Donors, aged 18 to 49, were a couple of women and a few men. Three CD4 naive, three CD4 memory, two CD8 naive and one CD8 memory plate were used per donor.

Points from the study as a whole: Clonotypes not shared had lower generation probabilities than those common to all four donors.

About this clone: The antigen is not known.

HIV-negative, healthy adults without recent acute infections or vaccinations were the donors. The V gene's germline CDR1 is MNHEY and CDR2 SVGAGI. The CDR3 covers 15 residues. The V and J ends lost 7 bases and 0 bases respectively, with 12 bases between them. Assay: immunoSEQ multiplex PCR; the TCRdb copy retains only in-frame clones and omits some. The table shows roughly 2 million clones, with nearly 97% occurring only once. The receptor was derived from a man aged 18-30 years in good health. The chain has TRBV6-5 and TRBJ1-4; the D is unclear. The sequencing input was naive CD4+ T cells sorted from blood. Regarding subset: CD45RA+ positively selected. DNA for the CDR3: TGTGCCAGCATGAACAGCTACTCAACTAATGAAAAACTGTTTTTT. This encodes CASMNSYSTNEKLFF.